This entry is about one TCR beta chain. Blood draws occurred at baseline, cycle 4 day 1, and cycle 7 day 1. This sample stems from a study of OX40 agonist ivuxolimab in advanced cancers. Study context: Patients' therapy was ivuxolimab, an antibody that acts as an agonist of OX40 (CD134).

This table comes from immunoSEQ multiplex PCR, and its TCRdb copy is limited to in-frame clones, with some not included. Of around 77,000 clones in the sample, 75% to 85% were seen once. The sample was CD4+ or CD8+ T cells sorted from blood, taken in a trial of the OX40 agonist ivuxolimab. This receptor was taken from an adult with an advanced solid tumor such as melanoma, head and neck, liver or kidney cancer.

The CDR3 DNA reads as TGTGCCAGCAGTGGACAGGGTGAGGGAGGCTACACCTTC. This gives the protein CASSGQGEGGYTF. V usage is TRBV6-1 and J usage is TRBJ1-2; TRBD1 matches at 7 bases. V was pared by 4 bases and J by 8 bases, with 7 bases of the junction left unmatched. This CDR3 contains 13 residues. Germline loops: CDR1 MNHNS, CDR2 SASEGT.